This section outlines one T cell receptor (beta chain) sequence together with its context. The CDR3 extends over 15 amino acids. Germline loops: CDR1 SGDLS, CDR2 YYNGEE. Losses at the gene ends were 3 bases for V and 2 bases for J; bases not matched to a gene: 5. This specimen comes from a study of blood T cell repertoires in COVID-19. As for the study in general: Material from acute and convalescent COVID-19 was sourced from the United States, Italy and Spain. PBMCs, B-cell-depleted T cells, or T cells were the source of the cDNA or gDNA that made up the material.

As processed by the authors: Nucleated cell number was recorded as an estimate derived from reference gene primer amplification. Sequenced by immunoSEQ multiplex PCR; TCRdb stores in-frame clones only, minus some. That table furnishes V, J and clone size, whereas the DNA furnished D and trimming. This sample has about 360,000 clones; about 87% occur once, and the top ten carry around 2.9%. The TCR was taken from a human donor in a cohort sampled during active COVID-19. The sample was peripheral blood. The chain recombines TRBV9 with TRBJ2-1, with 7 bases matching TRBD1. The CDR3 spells CASSAGGITYNEQFF. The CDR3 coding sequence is TGTGCCAGCAGCGCAGGGGGTATCACCTACAATGAGCAGTTCTTC. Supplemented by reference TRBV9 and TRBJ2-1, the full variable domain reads DSGVTQTPKHLITATGQRVTLRCSPRSGDLSVYWYQQSLDQGLQFLIQYYNGEERAKGNILERFSAQQFPDLHSELNLSSLELGDSALYFCASSAGGITYNEQFFGPGTRLTVL.